This TCR beta chain was observed in a study of early T cells in non-severe SARS-CoV-2 infection. About the study: Sequencing input comprised bulk RNA from unsorted whole blood; chain pairing was not available.

Overall study results and limits: Matching results from VDJdb favored anti-spike CD8 responses, leaving private and CD4 specificities undetected.

Molecules of cDNA were individually given unique molecular identifiers that were attached to them. Each CDR3 protein gets one entry after TCRdb re-called the 5' RACE reads with MiXCR. Among just over 70,000 distinct CDR3 sequences, under 15% were seen once, and the ten largest hold around 1.3%. This clonotype has at least ten counts. Its specificity is not known. Germline CDR1 and CDR2: SGHRS and YFSETQ. This CDR3 contains 17 residues. Trimming removed 4 bases at V and 0 bases at J, with 19 bases between. The sequence was obtained from an adult who was a healthcare worker with PCR-confirmed SARS-CoV-2 infection or an uninfected control (not recorded which). The gene calls are TRBV5-1 and TRBJ1-2; D remains unclear. The material sequenced was whole blood. As DNA, the CDR3 is TGCGCCAGCAGCCGGCGGAAGAGCTCAGCTCCTAACTATGGCTACACCTTC. This encodes CASSRRKSSAPNYGYTF.